One sample yielded the 18 T cell receptor beta chains listed below, sequenced in a study of blood T cell repertoires in COVID-19. Profiling relied on immunoSEQ multiplex PCR, and the TCRdb table lists in-frame clones only, not all of them. Among 300,000 to 350,000 clones, around four fifths were seen once, and the ten largest hold 2.5% to 3.5%. Sequencing was done on a sample of peripheral blood. These receptors were obtained from a man aged 25 to 45 with active or convalescent COVID-19.

The chain recombines TRBV29-1 with TRBJ2-7, with 7 positions matching TRBD1. Germline loops: CDR1 SQVTM, CDR2 ANQGSEA. The ends lost 7 bases at V and 2 bases at J; junction bases unmatched: 2. This CDR3 is 11 amino acids long. CDR3 DNA: TGCAGCGGGACAGGCCCCTACGAGCAGTACTTC. This gives the protein CSGTGPYEQYF.

The sample holds a few counts of this clone. V gene TRBV10-3 combines with J gene TRBJ1-5; D remains ambiguous. Trimming left V 2 bases short and J 3 bases short, with 11 bases between. Germline lookup yields CDR1 ENHRY and CDR2 SYGVKD. The CDR3 consists of 15 residues. CDR3 residues: CAISELGTFNQPQHF. Written as DNA, the CDR3 is TGTGCCATCAGTGAGCTAGGCACCTTCAATCAGCCCCAGCATTTT.

The chain carries TRBV7-9 and TRBJ2-5; possible D gene TRBD2, 5 bases. The CDR3 extends over 14 amino acids. V lost 2 bases and J lost 3, with 10 bases in between. Per germline, CDR1 SEHNR and CDR2 FQNEAQ (reference sequence). CDR3 nucleotides: TGTGCCAGCAGCTTACACGGAGCGGAAGAGACCCAGTACTTC. It translates to CASSLHGAEETQYF.

The chain couples TRBV11-1 to TRBJ2-5; 11 positions agree with TRBD1. Germline assignment: CDR1 SGHAT and CDR2 FQDESV (reference sequence). This CDR3 has 16 amino acids. The junction had 7 bases not matched to a gene; V was cut back by 3 bases and J by 4 bases. The CDR3 region has the DNA TGTGCCAGCAGCTTCATCCCCGGGACAGGGGGAGAGACCCAGTACTTC. Translated, it gives CASSFIPGTGGETQYF.

The CDR3 region has the DNA TGTGCCAGCTCAAGTCTAGCGGGTCTCCCCGGGGATGAGCAGTTCTTC. Protein product: CASSSLAGLPGDEQFF. The genes are TRBV18 and TRBJ2-1, with 8 nucleotides matching TRBD2. The CDR3 loop spans 16 amino acids. V lost 5 bases to trimming and J lost 8 bases; unmatched junction nucleotides: 14. Germline V lookup: CDR1 KGHSH, CDR2 LQKENI.

The chain has TRBV28 and TRBJ2-7, with TRBD2 identical over 15 bases. CDR3 length: 17 amino acids. The trim removed 5 bases at V and 0 bases at J, leaving 5 bases unmatched. CDR1 and CDR2 from the germline V gene are MDHEN and SYDVKM. CDR3 sequence reads: CASSRGTSGGSSYEQYF. For the CDR3, the DNA is TGTGCCAGCAGTCGTGGGACTAGCGGGGGGAGCTCCTACGAGCAGTACTTC. Together with reference TRBV28 and TRBJ2-7, the CDR3 gives the full variable domain: DVKVTQSSRYLVKRTGEKVFLECVQDMDHENMFWYRQDPGLGLRLIYFSYDVKMKEKGDIPEGYSVSREKKERFSLILESASTNQTSMYLCASSRGTSGGSSYEQYFGPGTRLTVT.

The chain links TRBV20-1 to TRBJ2-7, with D possibly matching TRBD2 (5 bases). From germline, CDR1 is DFQATT and CDR2 SNEGSKA (reference sequence). Trimming removed 3 bases from V and 3 bases from J, with 12 bases in between. CDR3 length: 13 residues. The CDR3 loop reads CSASRSSIYEQYF. Written as DNA, the CDR3 is TGCAGTGCTAGTAGGTCTAGCATCTACGAGCAGTACTTC.

The V and J genes are TRBV28 and TRBJ1-1; maybe TRBD1 (5 bases). Germline values: CDR1 MDHEN, CDR2 SYDVKM. CDR3 length: 15 amino acids. V was clipped by 3 bases and J by 1 base, with 12 bases between them. The CDR3 nucleotides read TGTGCCAGCAGTTTTTCCGGACACCGGAACACTGAAGCTTTCTTT. Protein product: CASSFSGHRNTEAFF.

This clone was counted a single time. The CDR3 DNA is TGTGCCAGCAGTTTAGTGCAGGGGCAGGCCCAGCATTTT. Translation gives CASSLVQGQAQHF. The chain joins TRBV28 to TRBJ1-5; D is possibly TRBD1 (6 bases). Germline assignment: CDR1 MDHEN and CDR2 SYDVKM. With 2 bases removed from V and 11 bases from J, the gap between germline ends came to 13 bases. This CDR3 has 13 amino acids.

The rearrangement uses TRBV5-6 and TRBJ2-7; 8 nucleotides line up with TRBD1. This CDR3 comprises 15 residues. Germline CDR1 SGHDT, CDR2 YYEEEE. Losses at the gene ends were 4 bases for V and 2 bases for J; bases not matched to a gene: 8. The CDR3 sequence is CASSRPSDRAYEQYF. The CDR3 region has the DNA TGTGCCAGCAGCCGACCTTCGGACAGGGCCTACGAGCAGTACTTC.

The chain recombines TRBV30 with TRBJ1-2; a weak D match, TRBD1 (6 bases). In germline, CDR1 is GTSNPN, CDR2 SVGIG (reference sequence). The CDR3 has 11 amino acids. The V gene lost 5 bases and the J gene lost 4 bases, with 8 bases spanning the gap. The CDR3 bases are TGTGCCTGGCGGGACATCTATGGCTACACCTTC. Translating gives CAWRDIYGYTF.

This clone was detected only once. The chain employs TRBV30 and TRBJ1-1; 8 bases map to TRBD1. The CDR3 totals 15 residues. With 2 bases clipped from V and 4 bases from J, the junction kept 9 bases outside the gene matches. Looked up from germline, CDR1 is GTSNPN and CDR2 is SVGIG (reference sequence). The CDR3 reads CAWSTGQGGSTEAFF. CDR3 DNA: TGTGCCTGGAGTACCGGACAGGGAGGGAGCACTGAAGCTTTCTTT.

V and J are TRBV15 and TRBJ2-5; the D gene is possibly TRBD1 (6 bases). Germline CDR1 and CDR2: LNHNV and YYDKDF (reference sequence). The CDR3 is 12 residues long. V was pared by 1 base and J by 7 bases, with 7 bases between. The chain's CDR3 is CATSRGQVTQYF. CDR3 in DNA: TGTGCCACCAGCAGAGGACAGGTGACCCAGTACTTC.

V usage is TRBV4-3 and J usage is TRBJ2-7; 8 bases are a match to TRBD1. Germline-derived CDR1 and CDR2 are LGHNA and YSLEER. The J segment lost 5 bases and the V segment lost 5 bases, leaving 8 bases of the junction unmatched. CDR3 size: 14 residues. CDR3 in amino acids: CASSAGTGDDEQYF. CDR3 nucleotides: TGCGCCAGCAGCGCCGGGACAGGTGATGACGAGCAGTACTTC.

The chain recombines TRBV11-2 with TRBJ2-7, with no clear D. V lost 2 bases to trimming and J lost 2 bases, with 7 bases between them. In germline, CDR1 is SGHAT, CDR2 FQNNGV. The CDR3 runs 13 residues. The CDR3 reads CASSLSPTYEQYF. CDR3 bases: TGTGCCAGCAGCTTATCCCCCACCTACGAGCAGTACTTC.

The V call is TRBV30, the J call TRBJ2-3; D gene uncertain. The CDR3 is 13 residues long. Deletions cut 2 bases from V and 2 bases from J, with 8 bases between. The germline V gene encodes CDR1 GTSNPN and CDR2 SVGIG (reference sequence). CDR3 DNA sequence: TGTGCCTGGAGTCCTCCTTACACAGATACGCAGTATTTT. It is translated as CAWSPPYTDTQYF. The entire variable domain, with the rest obtained from reference TRBV30 and TRBJ2-3, is as follows: SQTIHQWPATLVQPVGSPLSLECTVEGTSNPNLYWYRQAAGRGLQLLFYSVGIGQISSEVPQNLSASRPQDRQFILSSKKLLLSDSGFYLCAWSPPYTDTQYFGPGTRLTVL.

The gene calls are TRBV25-1 and TRBJ2-1, with 7 bases lining up with TRBD1. Germline-derived CDR1 and CDR2 are MGHDK and SYGVNS. This CDR3 is 18 amino acids long. The J segment lost 3 bases and the V segment lost 3 bases, leaving 14 bases of the junction unmatched. The DNA for the CDR3 is TGTGCCAGCAGTGACAGGGGGTTCGGAGTCCATTACTACAATGAGCAGTTCTTC. Translated: CASSDRGFGVHYYNEQFF.

This chain uses TRBV19 with TRBJ2-7, with D hard to call. V was pared by 2 bases and J by 5 bases, with 13 bases between. Per the germline V gene, CDR1 is LNHDA and CDR2 is SQIVND (reference sequence). The CDR3 contains 14 residues. The CDR3 loop reads CASSIKQMGDEQYF. In nucleotides, the CDR3 is TGTGCCAGTAGTATAAAACAAATGGGCGACGAGCAGTACTTC.